The following is a T cell receptor beta chain sequence with its context. Antigen specificity is unknown. One entry per CDR3 protein, called by TCRdb with MiXCR from the RT-PCR reads. The top ten hold roughly 11% of the sample, which has 700,000 to 800,000 distinct CDR3 sequences, under 20% seen once. These data are taken from a study of response to subunit inactivated influenza vaccine. General study points: Authors proposed each seasonal influenza vaccination draws in few new T cells.

Looked up from germline, CDR1 is SGHTA and CDR2 is FQGTGA. V was pared by 3 bases and J by 2 bases, with 10 bases of the junction left unmatched. The CDR3 runs to 18 residues. The TCR sequence derives from a man between 45 and 60 years old who received an inactivated influenza vaccine. J is TRBJ2-6 and V is TRBV7-3; TRBD1 matches 7 bases. The sequenced sample was PBMCs from blood, obtained more than 4 days after vaccination. For the CDR3, the DNA is TGTGCCAGCAGCTTGGGTCACGGGACAGTTGCTGGGGCCAACGTCCTGACTTTC. Translation: CASSLGHGTVAGANVLTF.